Described below is a single TCR beta chain sequence and its context. Clones were sequenced by immunoSEQ multiplex PCR, and TCRdb holds only the in-frame ones, with some missing. This table holds around 78,000 clones, less than 85% found once. The data are from a study of glioma-infiltrating T cells after dendritic cell vaccination. Study in general: Patients received autologous tumor lysate-pulsed dendritic cell vaccination between about 2002 and 2013.

As to time point: after dendritic cell vaccination, including at tumor progression/relapse. The CDR3 has 16 residues. From germline, CDR1 is MRHNA and CDR2 SNTAGT. The trim removed 3 bases at V and 0 bases at J, leaving 5 bases unmatched. This chain connects TRBV6-4 to TRBJ2-1; 7 positions agree with TRBD1. This receptor was identified in a human donor with glioblastoma. This sample comprised blood, obtained after dendritic cell vaccination. The CDR3 nucleotides are TGTGCCAGCAGTGAAAGGTGGGACAGCTCCTACAATGAGCAGTTCTTC. It specifies CASSERWDSSYNEQFF.